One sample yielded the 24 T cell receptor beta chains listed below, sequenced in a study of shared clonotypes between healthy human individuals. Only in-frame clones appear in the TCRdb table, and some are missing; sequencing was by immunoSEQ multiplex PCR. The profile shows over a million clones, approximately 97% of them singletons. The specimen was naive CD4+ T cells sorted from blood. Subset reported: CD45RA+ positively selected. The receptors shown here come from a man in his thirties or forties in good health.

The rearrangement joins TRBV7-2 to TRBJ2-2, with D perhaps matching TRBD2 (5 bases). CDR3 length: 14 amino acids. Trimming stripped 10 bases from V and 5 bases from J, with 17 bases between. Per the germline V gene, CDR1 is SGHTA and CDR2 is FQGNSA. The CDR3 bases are TGTGCCAATAAGAAGCCCTCGGGGACCGGGGAGCTGTTTTTT. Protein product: CANKKPSGTGELFF.

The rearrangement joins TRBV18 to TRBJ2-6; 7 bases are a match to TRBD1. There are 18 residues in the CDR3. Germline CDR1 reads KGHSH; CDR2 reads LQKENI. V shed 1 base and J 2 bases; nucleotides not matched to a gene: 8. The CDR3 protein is CASSPLRQGFTGANVLTF. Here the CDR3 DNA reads TGTGCCAGCTCACCACTACGACAGGGTTTCACTGGGGCCAACGTCCTGACTTTC.

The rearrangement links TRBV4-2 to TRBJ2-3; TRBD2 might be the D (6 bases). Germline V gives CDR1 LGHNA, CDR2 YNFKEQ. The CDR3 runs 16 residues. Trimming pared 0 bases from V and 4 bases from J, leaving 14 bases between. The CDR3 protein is CASSQDPGTASDTQYF. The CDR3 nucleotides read TGTGCCAGCAGCCAAGACCCAGGGACTGCATCAGATACGCAGTATTTT.

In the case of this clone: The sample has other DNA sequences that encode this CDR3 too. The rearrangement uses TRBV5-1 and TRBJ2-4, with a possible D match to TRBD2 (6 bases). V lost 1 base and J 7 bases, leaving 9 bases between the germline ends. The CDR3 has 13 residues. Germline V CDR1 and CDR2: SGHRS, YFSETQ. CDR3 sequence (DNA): TGCGCCAGCAGCTTGAACCGGGGGAACATTCAGTACTTC. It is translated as CASSLNRGNIQYF.

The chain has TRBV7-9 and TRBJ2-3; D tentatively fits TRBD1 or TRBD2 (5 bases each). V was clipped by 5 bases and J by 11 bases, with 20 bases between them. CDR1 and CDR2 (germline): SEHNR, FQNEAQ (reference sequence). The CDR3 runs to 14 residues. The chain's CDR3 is CASSARDRLWGQYF. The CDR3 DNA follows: TGTGCCAGCAGCGCCCGGGACCGGTTGTGGGGGCAGTATTTT.

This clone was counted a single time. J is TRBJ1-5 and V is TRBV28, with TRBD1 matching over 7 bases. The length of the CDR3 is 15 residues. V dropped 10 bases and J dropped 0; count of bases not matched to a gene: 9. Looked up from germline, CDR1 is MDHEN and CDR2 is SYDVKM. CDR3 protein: CAIKRGQHSNQPQHF. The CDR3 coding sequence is TGTGCCATCAAAAGGGGACAGCATAGCAATCAGCCCCAGCATTTT.

CDR3 nucleotide sequence: TGTGCCAGCAGCTCGTCGGTGGTCTCTGAGACCCAGTACTTC. It is translated as CASSSSVVSETQYF. The chain carries TRBV6-6 and TRBJ2-5; D call uncertain. V lost 6 bases and J lost 5, with 16 bases in between. Germline V gene lookup returns CDR1 MNHNY and CDR2 SVGAGI (reference sequence). There are 14 residues in the CDR3.

The DNA of the CDR3 is TGTGCCAGCAGCTTAATCGGGACCGGGGAGCTGTTTTTT. As protein: CASSLIGTGELFF. The rearrangement uses TRBV7-3 and TRBJ2-2; D uncertain. This CDR3 is 13 amino acids long. CDR1 is SGHTA and CDR2 is FQGTGA in the germline V gene. Trimming stripped 1 base from V and 5 bases from J, with 5 bases between.

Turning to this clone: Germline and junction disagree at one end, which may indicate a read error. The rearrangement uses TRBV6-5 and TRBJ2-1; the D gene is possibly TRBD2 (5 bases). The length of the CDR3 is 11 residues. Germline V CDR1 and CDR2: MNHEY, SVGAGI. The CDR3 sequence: CASSSASSQIF. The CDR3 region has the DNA TGTGCCAGCAGTTCGGCTAGCTCACAAATCTTC.

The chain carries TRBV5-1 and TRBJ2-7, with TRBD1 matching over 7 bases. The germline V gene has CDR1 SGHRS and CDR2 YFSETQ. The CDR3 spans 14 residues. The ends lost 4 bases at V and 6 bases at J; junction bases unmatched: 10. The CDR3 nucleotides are TGCGCCAGCAGCACTAGACAGGGTTCTATCGAGCAGTACTTC. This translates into CASSTRQGSIEQYF.

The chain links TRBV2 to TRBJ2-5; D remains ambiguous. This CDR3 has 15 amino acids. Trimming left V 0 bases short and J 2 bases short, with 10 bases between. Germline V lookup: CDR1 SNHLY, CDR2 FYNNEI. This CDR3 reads CASSEALGTQETQYF. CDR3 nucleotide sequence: TGTGCCAGCAGTGAAGCGCTGGGCACTCAAGAGACCCAGTACTTC.

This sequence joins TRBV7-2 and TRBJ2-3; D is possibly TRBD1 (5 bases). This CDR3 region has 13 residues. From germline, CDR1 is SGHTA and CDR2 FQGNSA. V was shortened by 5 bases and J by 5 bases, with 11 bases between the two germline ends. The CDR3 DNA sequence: TGTGCCAGCAGCCCATTAACAGGAGATACGCAGTATTTT. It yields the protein CASSPLTGDTQYF.

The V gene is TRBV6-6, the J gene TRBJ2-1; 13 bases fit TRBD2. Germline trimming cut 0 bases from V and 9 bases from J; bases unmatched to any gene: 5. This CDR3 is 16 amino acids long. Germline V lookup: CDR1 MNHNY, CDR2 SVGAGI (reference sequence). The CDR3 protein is CASSYSSRLAGGEQFF. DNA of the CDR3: TGTGCCAGCAGTTACTCGTCACGACTAGCGGGAGGTGAGCAGTTCTTC.

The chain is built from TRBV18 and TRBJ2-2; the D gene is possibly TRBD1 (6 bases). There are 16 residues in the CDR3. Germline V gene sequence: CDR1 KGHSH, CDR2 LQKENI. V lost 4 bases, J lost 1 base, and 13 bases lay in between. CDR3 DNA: TGTGCCAGCTCACAAACGGACAGTAAGAACACCGGGGAGCTGTTTTTT. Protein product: CASSQTDSKNTGELFF.

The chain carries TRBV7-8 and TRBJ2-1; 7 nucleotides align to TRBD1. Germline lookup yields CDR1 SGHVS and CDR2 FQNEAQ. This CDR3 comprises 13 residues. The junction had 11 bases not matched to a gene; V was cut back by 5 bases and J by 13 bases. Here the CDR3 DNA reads TGTGCCAGCAGCGACCGACAGGGTTTGATTCAGTTCTTC. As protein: CASSDRQGLIQFF.

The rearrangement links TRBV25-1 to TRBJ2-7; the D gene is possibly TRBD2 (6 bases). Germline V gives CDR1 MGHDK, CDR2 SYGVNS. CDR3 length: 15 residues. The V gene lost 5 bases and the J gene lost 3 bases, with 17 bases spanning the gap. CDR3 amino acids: CASSFEGLASYEQYF. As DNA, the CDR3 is TGTGCCAGCAGTTTCGAGGGCCTAGCGAGCTACGAGCAGTACTTC.

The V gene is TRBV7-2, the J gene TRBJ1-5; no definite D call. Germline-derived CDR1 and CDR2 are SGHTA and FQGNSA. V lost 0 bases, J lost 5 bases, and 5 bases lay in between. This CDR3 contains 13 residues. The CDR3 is CASSLATDQPQHF. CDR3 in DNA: TGTGCCAGCAGCTTAGCCACCGATCAGCCCCAGCATTTT.

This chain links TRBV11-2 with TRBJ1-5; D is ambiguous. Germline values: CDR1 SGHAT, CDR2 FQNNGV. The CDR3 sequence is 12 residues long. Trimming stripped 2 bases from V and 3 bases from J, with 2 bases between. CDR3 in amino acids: CASSLNNQPQHF. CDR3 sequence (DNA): TGTGCCAGCAGCTTAAACAATCAGCCCCAGCATTTT.

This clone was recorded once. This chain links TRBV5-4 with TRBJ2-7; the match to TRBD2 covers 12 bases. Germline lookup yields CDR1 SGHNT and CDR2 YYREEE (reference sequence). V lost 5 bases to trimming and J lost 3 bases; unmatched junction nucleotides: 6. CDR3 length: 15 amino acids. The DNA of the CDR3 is TGTGCCAGCAGTTCTAGCGGGAGGGCCCTCTACGAGCAGTACTTC. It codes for CASSSSGRALYEQYF.

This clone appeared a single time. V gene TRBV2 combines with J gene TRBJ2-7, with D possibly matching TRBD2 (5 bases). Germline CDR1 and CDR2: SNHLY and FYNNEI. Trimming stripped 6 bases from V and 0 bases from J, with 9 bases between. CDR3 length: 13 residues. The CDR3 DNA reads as TGTGCCAGCAGCGTAGCGCGCTCCTACGAGCAGTACTTC. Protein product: CASSVARSYEQYF.

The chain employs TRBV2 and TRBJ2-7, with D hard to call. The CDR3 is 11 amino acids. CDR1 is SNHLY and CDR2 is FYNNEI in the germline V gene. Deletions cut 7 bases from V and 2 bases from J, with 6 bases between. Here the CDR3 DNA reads TGTGCCAGCAACAAACCCTACGAGCAGTACTTC. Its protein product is CASNKPYEQYF.

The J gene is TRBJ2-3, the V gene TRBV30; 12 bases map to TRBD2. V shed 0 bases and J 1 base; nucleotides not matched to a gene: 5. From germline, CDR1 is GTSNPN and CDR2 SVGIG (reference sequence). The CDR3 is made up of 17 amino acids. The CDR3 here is CAWSVLRLAGGTDTQYF. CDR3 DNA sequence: TGTGCCTGGAGTGTACTGAGACTAGCGGGAGGCACAGATACGCAGTATTTT.

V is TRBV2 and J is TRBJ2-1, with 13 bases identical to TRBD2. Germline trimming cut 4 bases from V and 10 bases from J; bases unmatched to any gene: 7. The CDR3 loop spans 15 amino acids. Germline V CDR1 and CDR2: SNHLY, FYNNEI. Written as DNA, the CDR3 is TGTGCCAGCAGTGGAGGACTAGCGGGAGTATCGGAGCAGTTCTTC. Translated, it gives CASSGGLAGVSEQFF.

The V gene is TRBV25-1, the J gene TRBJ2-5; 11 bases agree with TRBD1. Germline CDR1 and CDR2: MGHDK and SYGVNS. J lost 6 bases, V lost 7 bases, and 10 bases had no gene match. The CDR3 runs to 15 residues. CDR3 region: CASTYSGQGVKTQYF. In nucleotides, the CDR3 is TGTGCCAGCACGTACTCGGGACAGGGGGTAAAGACCCAGTACTTC.